This TCR beta chain is drawn from a study of T-cell memory formation after mild COVID-19. Study context: Among the donors, TCR clusters were largely specific to each donor.

TCR alpha and TCR beta cDNA libraries carrying sample barcodes and UMIs came from 5'RACE with constant-segment primers. TCRdb ran MiXCR on the 5' RACE reads and lists one entry per CDR3 protein. The top ten hold 30% to 35% of the sample, which has tens of thousands of distinct CDR3 sequences, roughly 14% seen once. As concerns this clonotype: Its matching antigen is unknown.

There are 12 residues in the CDR3. V was shortened by 4 bases and J by 7 bases, with 11 bases between the two germline ends. The germline V gene encodes CDR1 SEHNR and CDR2 FQNEAQ (reference sequence). Study outcomes and limitations: Researchers report contracting CD4+ clones mostly in CM and EM, with CD8+ clones in EMRA. Contracting clones from day 15 to 85 had balanced CD4/CD8; later expanders favoured CD4+.

The rearrangement uses TRBV7-9 and TRBJ2-7; no clear D. This TCR was recovered from an adult woman who had mild COVID-19 (a few samples of this study predate the infection). Cell type and time point are not known. Sequences were obtained from PBMCs or a T cell subset sorted from them (not recorded which). The CDR3 loop reads CASSSAPREQYF. The CDR3 DNA sequence: TGTGCCAGCAGCTCGGCCCCGCGAGAGCAGTACTTC.